This T cell receptor beta chain was obtained from a study of blood T cells in healthy people across ages (dated by TCRdb to about 2015). As for the study more broadly: In model experiments, roughly one uniquely barcoded TCR beta cDNA molecule per two T cells was captured by template switching. Using deep sequencing normalized with unique cDNA molecular identifiers, the study measured how TCR beta repertoire diversity changes with age. To avoid experimental bias, donors of different ages were randomly spread across the sequencing lanes. Using the same blood draw, the study looked at two additional independent replicas of 1 million unique cDNA reads for two donors, one aged 18 to 29 and the other aged 80 or older. Donors were grouped into four age groups: young (average about 15 years), middle-aged (around 39), aged (about 60) and long-lived (around 82).

This clonotype was counted once. Its target antigen remains unknown. No much larger clone exists at a distance of one base, and base qualities are not known. One read alone is a weak basis. Systemically healthy Caucasian individuals from Russia, around 38 in total and aged about 6 to 90 years, were included as donors. Each donor gave ten milliliters of peripheral blood, collected into EDTA-treated Vacutainer tubes. PBMCs were isolated by Ficoll-Paque density-gradient centrifugation, with at least 7 million obtained per sample. Trizol reagent was used to extract total RNA from the PBMCs, yielding at least 6 micrograms per sample. For every donor, an aliquot of PBMCs went through flow cytometry to measure the percentages of naive CD45RAhigh/CD27high T cells. Summary of the overall study and its limitations: Conclusive comparison of naive and antigen-experienced compartments was prevented by the profiling of bulk unsorted PBMCs. As age increased, observed TCR beta diversity per million T cells dropped in a roughly linear way, and a significant reduction was already evident by age 40. Compared with the aged group, more naive CD4+ T cells, fewer expanded clones and increased TCR diversity were shown by the long-lived group, suggesting age selection. Total diversity estimates from one million sequenced T cells were considered lower bounds and underestimates. Donor CMV infection status was unknown, potentially confounding age-related changes in expanded clonotypes. A strong correlation was found between observed TCR beta diversity and the percentage of naive T cells measured by flow cytometry.

The CDR3 contains 13 residues, cysteine and phenylalanine counted. Of the read, only the CDR3 DNA is kept; its 39 bases are in frame from base 1. The germline V gene yields SQVTM for CDR1 and ANQGSEA for CDR2. A distance of 15 bases separates the germline ends of V and J, which lose 7 bases and 3 bases respectively. The library was obtained by 5' RACE. TCRdb shows the sequencer as Illumina HiSeq 2500. A second PCR of about 6 to 11 cycles was performed with a sample-barcoded 5' primer and a J-beta primer mix. Each TCR beta cDNA molecule received a unique molecular identifier from a template-switch 5' adaptor carrying 12 random nucleotides. Each sample yielded at least 2.5 million CDR3-containing paired-end reads. The Mint cDNA synthesis kit, primed by a TRBC-specific oligonucleotide, was used to synthesize first-strand cDNA from all RNA. Following uracil-DNA glycosylase treatment, all cDNA underwent a first 18-cycle PCR with the universal primers M1SS and BC2_uni_R. The authors processed their data as follows. For normalization, 1 million high-quality reads were randomly selected from each sample, with every read carrying a distinct molecular identifier. Reads sharing molecular identifiers were discarded rather than binned into consensus sequences. MiTCR, set to a Q25 quality threshold and the strictest error-elimination algorithm, was used for CDR3 identification, clonotype clustering and error correction. A nonparametric unseen species model using Euler transformation provided a lower-bound estimate of total TCR beta diversity. Starting from the raw public reads, TCRdb applied fastp trimming at Q25, assembled clones with MiXCR and retained in-frame beta chains. Each record represents a unique CDR3 protein, reported with the most common genes and DNA among its rows. The V and J calls here are based on TCRdb, not the publication. Present in this sample are a few hundred thousand distinct CDR3 sequences, over 45% of which were seen just once. Jointly, the top ten make up 45% to 65% of the sample.

The V and J genes are TRBV29-1 and TRBJ1-2; no D segment can be confidently identified. This receptor was obtained from a man aged 60 to 69 in good health. The source material was blood. The sequenced DNA is TGCAGCGCCCCCTACGGCACCCACTATGGCTACACCTTC. The resulting protein is CSAPYGTHYGYTF. Extended through the reference TRBV29-1 and TRBJ1-2 proteins, this CDR3 yields the full variable domain: SAVISQKPSRDICQRGTSLTIQCQVDSQVTMMFWYRQQPGQSLTLIATANQGSEATYESGFVIDKFPISRPNLTFSTLTVSNMSPEDSSIYLCSAPYGTHYGYTFGSGTRLTVV.